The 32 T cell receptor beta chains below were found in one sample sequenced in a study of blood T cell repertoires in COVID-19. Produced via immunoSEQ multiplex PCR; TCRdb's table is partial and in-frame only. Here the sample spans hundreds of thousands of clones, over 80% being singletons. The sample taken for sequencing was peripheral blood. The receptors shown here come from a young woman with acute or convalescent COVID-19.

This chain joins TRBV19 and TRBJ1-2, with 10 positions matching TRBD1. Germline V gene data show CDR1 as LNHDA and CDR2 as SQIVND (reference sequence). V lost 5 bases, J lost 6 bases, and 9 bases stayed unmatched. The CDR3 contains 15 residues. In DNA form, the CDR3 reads TGTGCCAGTAGTTTATCCCCCGACAGGGGGCATGGCTACACCTTC. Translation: CASSLSPDRGHGYTF.

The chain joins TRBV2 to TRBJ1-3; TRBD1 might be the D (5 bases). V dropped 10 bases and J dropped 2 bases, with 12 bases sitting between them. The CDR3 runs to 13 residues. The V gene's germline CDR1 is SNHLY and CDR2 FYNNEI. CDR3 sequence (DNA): TGTGCCAAGAGTGGGGGGGCTGGAAACACCATATATTTT. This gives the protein CAKSGGAGNTIYF.

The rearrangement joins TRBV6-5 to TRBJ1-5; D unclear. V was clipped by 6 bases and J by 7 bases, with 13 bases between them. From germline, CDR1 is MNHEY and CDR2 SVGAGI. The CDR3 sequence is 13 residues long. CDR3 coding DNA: TGTGCCAGCAGCTCCCGGAGAGGACAGCCCCAGCATTTT. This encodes CASSSRRGQPQHF.

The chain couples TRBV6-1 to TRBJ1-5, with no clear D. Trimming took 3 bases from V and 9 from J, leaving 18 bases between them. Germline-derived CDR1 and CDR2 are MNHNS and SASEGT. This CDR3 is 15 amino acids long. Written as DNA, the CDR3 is TGTGCCAGCAGTGACGGGAGTAGGGTGAGCGGGCCCCAGCATTTT. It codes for CASSDGSRVSGPQHF.

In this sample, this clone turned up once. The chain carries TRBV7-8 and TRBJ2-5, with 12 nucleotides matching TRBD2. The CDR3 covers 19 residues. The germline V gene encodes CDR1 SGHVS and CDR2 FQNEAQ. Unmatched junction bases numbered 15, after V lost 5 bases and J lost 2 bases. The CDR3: CASSPRGFRLAGGQETQYF. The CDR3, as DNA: TGTGCCAGCAGCCCAAGAGGCTTCCGGCTAGCGGGGGGGCAAGAGACCCAGTACTTC. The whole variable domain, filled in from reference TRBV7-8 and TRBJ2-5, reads GAGVSQSPRYKVAKRGQDVALRCDPISGHVSLFWYQQALGQGPEFLTYFQNEAQLDKSGLPSDRFFAERPEGSVSTLKIQRTQQEDSAVYLCASSPRGFRLAGGQETQYFGPGTRLLVL.

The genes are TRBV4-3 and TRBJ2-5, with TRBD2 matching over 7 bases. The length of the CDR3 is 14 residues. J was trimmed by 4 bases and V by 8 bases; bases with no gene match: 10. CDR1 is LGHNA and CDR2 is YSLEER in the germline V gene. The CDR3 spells CASHVEGGRETQYF. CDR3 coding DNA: TGCGCCAGCCACGTCGAGGGAGGGCGAGAGACCCAGTACTTC.

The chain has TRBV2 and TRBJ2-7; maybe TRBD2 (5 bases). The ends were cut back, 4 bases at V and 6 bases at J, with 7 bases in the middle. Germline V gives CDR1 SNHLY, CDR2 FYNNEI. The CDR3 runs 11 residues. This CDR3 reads CASSAGGEQYF. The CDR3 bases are TGTGCCAGCAGTGCAGGAGGCGAGCAGTACTTC.

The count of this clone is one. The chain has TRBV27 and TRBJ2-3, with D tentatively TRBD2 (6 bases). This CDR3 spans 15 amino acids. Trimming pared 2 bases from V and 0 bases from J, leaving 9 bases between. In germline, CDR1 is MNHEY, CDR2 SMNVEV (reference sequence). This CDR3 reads CASSLGGVSTDTQYF. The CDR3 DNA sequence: TGTGCCAGCAGTTTAGGCGGGGTTAGCACAGATACGCAGTATTTT.

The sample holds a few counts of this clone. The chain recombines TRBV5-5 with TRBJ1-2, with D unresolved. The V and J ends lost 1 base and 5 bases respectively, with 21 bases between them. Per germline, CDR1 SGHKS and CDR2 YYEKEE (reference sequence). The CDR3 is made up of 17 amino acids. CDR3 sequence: CASSLILRRESFYGYTF. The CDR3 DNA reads TGTGCCAGCAGCTTGATTTTGAGGAGGGAATCTTTTTATGGCTACACCTTC. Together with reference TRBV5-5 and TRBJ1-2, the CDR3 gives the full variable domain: DAGVTQSPTHLIKTRGQQVTLRCSPISGHKSVSWYQQVLGQGPQFIFQYYEKEERGRGNFPDRFSARQFPNYSSELNVNALLLGDSALYLCASSLILRRESFYGYTFGSGTRLTVV.

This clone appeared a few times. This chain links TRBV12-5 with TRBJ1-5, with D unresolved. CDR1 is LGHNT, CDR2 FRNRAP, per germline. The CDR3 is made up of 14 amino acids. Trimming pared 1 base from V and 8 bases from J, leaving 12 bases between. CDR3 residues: CASGLADSLEPQHF. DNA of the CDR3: TGTGCTAGTGGTTTGGCCGACTCCCTTGAGCCCCAGCATTTT.

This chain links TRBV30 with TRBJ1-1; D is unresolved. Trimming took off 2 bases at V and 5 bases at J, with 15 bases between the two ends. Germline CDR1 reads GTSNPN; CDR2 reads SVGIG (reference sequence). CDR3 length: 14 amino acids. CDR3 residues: CAWSPDATRTEAFF. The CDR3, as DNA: TGTGCCTGGAGTCCCGACGCGACAAGAACTGAAGCTTTCTTT.

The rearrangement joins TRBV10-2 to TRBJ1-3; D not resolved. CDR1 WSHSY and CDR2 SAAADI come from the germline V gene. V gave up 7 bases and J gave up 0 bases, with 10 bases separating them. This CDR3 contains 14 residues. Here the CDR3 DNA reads TGCGCCAGCATGGGCCCAGTCTCTGGAAACACCATATATTTT. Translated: CASMGPVSGNTIYF.

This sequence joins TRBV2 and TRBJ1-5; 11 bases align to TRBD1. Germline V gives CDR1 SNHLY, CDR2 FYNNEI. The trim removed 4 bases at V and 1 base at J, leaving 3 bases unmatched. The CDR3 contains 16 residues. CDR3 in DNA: TGTGCCAGCAGTGGGGACAGGGGGATAAGCAATCAGCCCCAGCATTTT. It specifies CASSGDRGISNQPQHF.

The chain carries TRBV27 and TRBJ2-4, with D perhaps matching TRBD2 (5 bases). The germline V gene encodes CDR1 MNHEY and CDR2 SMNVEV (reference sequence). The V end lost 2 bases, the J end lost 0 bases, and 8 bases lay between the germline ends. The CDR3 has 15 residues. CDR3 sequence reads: CASSLRGLAKNIQYF. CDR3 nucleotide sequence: TGTGCCAGCAGTTTACGGGGTCTAGCCAAAAACATTCAGTACTTC.

The CDR3, as DNA: TGTGCCAGCTCACCGGGGGACAGTGAAGAGCAGTACTTC. Encoded protein: CASSPGDSEEQYF. V usage is TRBV18 and J usage is TRBJ2-7; 7 bases align to TRBD1. Germline V gives CDR1 KGHSH, CDR2 LQKENI. The CDR3 has 13 residues. After removal of 3 bases from V and 7 bases from J, the junction contained 6 bases not matched to a gene.

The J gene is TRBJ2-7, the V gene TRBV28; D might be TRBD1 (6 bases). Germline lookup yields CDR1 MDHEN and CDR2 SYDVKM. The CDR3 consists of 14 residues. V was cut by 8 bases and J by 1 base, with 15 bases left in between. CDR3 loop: CASEETGSSYEQYF. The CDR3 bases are TGTGCCAGCGAGGAGACAGGAAGTTCCTACGAGCAGTACTTC. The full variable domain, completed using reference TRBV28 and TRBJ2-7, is DVKVTQSSRYLVKRTGEKVFLECVQDMDHENMFWYRQDPGLGLRLIYFSYDVKMKEKGDIPEGYSVSREKKERFSLILESASTNQTSMYLCASEETGSSYEQYFGPGTRLTVT.

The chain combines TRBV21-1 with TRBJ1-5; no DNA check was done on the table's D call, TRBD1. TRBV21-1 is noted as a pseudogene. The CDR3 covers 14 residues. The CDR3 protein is CASNKQSSNQPQHF. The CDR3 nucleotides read TGTGCCAGCAACAAACAGTCTAGCAATCAGCCCCAGCATTTT.

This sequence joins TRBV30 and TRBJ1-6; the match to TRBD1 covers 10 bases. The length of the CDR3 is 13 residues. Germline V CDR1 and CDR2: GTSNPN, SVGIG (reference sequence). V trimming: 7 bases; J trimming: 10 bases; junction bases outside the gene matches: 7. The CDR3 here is CAFWTGGGSPLHF. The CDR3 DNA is TGTGCCTTTTGGACAGGGGGAGGATCACCCCTCCACTTT.

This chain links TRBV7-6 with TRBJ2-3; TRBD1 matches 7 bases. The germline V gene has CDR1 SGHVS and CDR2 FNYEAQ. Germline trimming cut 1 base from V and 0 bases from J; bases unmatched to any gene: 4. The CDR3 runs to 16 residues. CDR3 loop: CASSLGMGQSTDTQYF. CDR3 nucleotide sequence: TGTGCCAGCAGCTTAGGGATGGGACAGAGCACAGATACGCAGTATTTT.

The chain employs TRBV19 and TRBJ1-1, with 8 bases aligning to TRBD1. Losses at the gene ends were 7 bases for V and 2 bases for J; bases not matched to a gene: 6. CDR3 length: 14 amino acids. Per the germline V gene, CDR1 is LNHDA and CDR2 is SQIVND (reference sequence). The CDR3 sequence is CASTLDRVNTEAFF. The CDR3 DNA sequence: TGTGCCAGTACCCTGGACAGGGTAAACACTGAAGCTTTCTTT.

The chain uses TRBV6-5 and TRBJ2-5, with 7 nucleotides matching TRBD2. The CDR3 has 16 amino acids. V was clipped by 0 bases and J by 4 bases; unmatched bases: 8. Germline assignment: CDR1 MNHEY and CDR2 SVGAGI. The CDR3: CASSYSGLAGSETQYF. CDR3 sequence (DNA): TGTGCCAGCAGTTACTCCGGTTTAGCGGGTTCAGAGACCCAGTACTTC.

CDR3 bases: TGTGCCAGCAGCGGGAAGGTGAGGGACACTAATTCACCCCTCCACTTT. It yields the protein CASSGKVRDTNSPLHF. The rearrangement joins TRBV9 to TRBJ1-6; D might be TRBD1 (6 bases). This CDR3 region has 16 residues. CDR1 is SGDLS, CDR2 YYNGEE, per germline. The germline V and J ends were trimmed by 3 bases and 6 bases, with 16 bases remaining between them. The full variable domain, with the rest looked up from reference TRBV9 and TRBJ1-6, is DSGVTQTPKHLITATGQRVTLRCSPRSGDLSVYWYQQSLDQGLQFLIQYYNGEERAKGNILERFSAQQFPDLHSELNLSSLELGDSALYFCASSGKVRDTNSPLHFGNGTRLTVT.

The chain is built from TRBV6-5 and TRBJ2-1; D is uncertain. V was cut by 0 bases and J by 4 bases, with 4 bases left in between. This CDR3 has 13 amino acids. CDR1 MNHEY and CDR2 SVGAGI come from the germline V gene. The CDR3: CASSYSRYNEQFF. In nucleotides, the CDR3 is TGTGCCAGCAGTTACTCCCGTTACAATGAGCAGTTCTTC.

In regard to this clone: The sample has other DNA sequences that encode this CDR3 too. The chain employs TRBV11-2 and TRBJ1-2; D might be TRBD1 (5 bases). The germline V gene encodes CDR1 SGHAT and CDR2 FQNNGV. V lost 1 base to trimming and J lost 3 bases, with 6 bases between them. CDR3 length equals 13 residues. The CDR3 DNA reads TGTGCCAGCAGCTTAGGGGGGGACTATGGCTACACCTTC. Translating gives CASSLGGDYGYTF.

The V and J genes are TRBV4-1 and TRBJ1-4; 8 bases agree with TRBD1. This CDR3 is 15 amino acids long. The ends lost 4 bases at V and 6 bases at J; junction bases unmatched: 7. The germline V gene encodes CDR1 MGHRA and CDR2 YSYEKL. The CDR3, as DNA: TGCGCCAGCAGCCGGGACAGGACAGGGCATGAAAAACTGTTTTTT. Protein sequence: CASSRDRTGHEKLFF.

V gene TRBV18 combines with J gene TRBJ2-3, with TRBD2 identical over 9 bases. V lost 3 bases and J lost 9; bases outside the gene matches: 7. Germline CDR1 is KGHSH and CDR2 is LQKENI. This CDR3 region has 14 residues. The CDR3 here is CASSPRSSGETQYF. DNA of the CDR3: TGTGCCAGCTCACCCCGCTCTAGCGGGGAAACGCAGTATTTT.

CDR3 sequence reads: CASSIRTGEDNYTF. In DNA form, the CDR3 reads TGTGCCAGCAGTATACGAACAGGGGAGGATAACTACACCTTC. The J gene is TRBJ1-2, the V gene TRBV27; TRBD1 matches at 7 bases. Germline CDR1 MNHEY, CDR2 SMNVEV (reference sequence). V lost 5 bases, J lost 10 bases, and 13 bases stayed unmatched. The CDR3 spans 14 residues.

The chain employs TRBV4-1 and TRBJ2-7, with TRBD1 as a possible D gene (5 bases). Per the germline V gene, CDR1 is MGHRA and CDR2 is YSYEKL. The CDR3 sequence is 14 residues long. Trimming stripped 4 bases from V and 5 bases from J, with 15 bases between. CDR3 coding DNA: TGCGCCAGCAGCCTAGAATCCAGGGCCGACGAGCAGTACTTC. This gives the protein CASSLESRADEQYF.

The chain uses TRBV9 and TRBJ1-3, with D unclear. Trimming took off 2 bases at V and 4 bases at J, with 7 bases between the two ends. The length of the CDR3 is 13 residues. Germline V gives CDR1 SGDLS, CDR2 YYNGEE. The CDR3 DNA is TGTGCCAGCAGCGTTAGCGGAGGAAACACCATATATTTT. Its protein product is CASSVSGGNTIYF.

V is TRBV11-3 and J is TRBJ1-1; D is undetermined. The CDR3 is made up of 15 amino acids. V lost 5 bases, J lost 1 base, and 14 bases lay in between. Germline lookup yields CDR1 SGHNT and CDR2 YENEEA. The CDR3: CASSRTPGENTEAFF. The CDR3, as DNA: TGTGCCAGCAGCCGAACCCCGGGAGAGAACACTGAAGCTTTCTTT.

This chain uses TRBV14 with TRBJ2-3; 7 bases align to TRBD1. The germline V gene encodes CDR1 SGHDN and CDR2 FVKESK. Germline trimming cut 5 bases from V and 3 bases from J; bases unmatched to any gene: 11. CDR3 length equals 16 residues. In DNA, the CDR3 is TGTGCCAGCAGCGGCCCGGGACAGCAAAGAACAGATACGCAGTATTTT. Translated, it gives CASSGPGQQRTDTQYF.

This CDR3 reads CASSLNPTAEAFF. The CDR3 bases are TGTGCCAGCAGCTTAAATCCTACCGCTGAAGCTTTCTTT. The chain links TRBV7-9 to TRBJ1-1; D not certain. V gave up 2 bases and J gave up 6 bases, with 10 bases separating them. From germline, CDR1 is SEHNR and CDR2 FQNEAQ (reference sequence). This CDR3 region has 13 residues.